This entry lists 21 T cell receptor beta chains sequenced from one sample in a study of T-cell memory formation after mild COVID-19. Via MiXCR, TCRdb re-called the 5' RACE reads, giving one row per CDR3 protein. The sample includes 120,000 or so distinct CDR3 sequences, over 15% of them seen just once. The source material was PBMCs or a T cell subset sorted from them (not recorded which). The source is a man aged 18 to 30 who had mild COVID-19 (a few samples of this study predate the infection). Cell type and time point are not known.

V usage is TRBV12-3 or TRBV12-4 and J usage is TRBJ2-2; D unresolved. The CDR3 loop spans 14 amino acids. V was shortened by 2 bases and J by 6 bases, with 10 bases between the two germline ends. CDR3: CASSLNGFAGELFF. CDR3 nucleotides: TGTGCCAGCAGTTTAAATGGGTTCGCCGGGGAGCTGTTTTTT.

The CDR3 protein is CASSGSRGHTDTQYF. CDR3 in DNA: TGCGCCAGCAGCGGATCACGAGGCCACACAGATACGCAGTATTTT. This chain connects TRBV5-1 to TRBJ2-3; D is ambiguous. Germline V gene data show CDR1 as SGHRS and CDR2 as YFSETQ. The CDR3 runs 15 residues. V dropped 4 bases and J dropped 2 bases, with 14 bases sitting between them.

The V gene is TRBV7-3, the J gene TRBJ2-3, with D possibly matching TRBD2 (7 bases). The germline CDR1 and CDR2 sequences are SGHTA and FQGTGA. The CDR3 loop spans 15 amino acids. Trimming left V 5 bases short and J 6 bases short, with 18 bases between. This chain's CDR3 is CASSSRGARGDTQYF. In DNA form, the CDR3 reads TGTGCCAGCAGCAGTCGGGGGGCCCGGGGTGATACGCAGTATTTT.

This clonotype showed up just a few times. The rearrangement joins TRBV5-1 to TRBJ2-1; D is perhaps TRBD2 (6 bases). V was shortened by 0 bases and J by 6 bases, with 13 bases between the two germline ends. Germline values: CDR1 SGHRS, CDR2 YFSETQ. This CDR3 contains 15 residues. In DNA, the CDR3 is TGCGCCAGCAGCTTGGTCCCTAGCGCTAGCAATGAGCAGTTCTTC. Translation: CASSLVPSASNEQFF.

The CDR3 coding sequence is TGTGCCAGCAGCCCAACAGGGACCTGGGATACGCAGTATTTT. It yields the protein CASSPTGTWDTQYF. J is TRBJ2-3 and V is TRBV12-3 or TRBV12-4; TRBD1 is a possible D gene (6 bases). This CDR3 spans 14 amino acids. Trimming stripped 6 bases from V and 6 bases from J, with 16 bases between.

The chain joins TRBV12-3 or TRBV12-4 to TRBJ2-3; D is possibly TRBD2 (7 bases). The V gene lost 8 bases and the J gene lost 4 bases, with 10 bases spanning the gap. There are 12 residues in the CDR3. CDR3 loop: CASGGAPDTQYF. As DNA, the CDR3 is TGTGCCAGCGGGGGGGCCCCAGATACGCAGTATTTT.

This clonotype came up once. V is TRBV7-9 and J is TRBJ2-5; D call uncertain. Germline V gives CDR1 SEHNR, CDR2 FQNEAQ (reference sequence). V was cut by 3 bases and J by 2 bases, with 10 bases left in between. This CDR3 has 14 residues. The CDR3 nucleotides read TGTGCCAGCAGCTTGAGCGATGGTCAAGAGACCCAGTACTTC. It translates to CASSLSDGQETQYF.

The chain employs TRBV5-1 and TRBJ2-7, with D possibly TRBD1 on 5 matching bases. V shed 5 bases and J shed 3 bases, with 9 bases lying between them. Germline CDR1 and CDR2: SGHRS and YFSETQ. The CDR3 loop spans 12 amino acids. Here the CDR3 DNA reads TGCGCCAGCAGTTATGACAGCTACGAGCAGTACTTC. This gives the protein CASSYDSYEQYF.

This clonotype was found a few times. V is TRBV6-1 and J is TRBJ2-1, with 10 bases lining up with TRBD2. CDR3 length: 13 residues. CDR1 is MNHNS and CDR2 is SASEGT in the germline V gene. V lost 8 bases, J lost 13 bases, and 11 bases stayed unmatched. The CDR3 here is CASRPSGGARQFF. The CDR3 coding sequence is TGTGCCAGCCGCCCGAGCGGGGGGGCTCGCCAGTTCTTC.

The chain's CDR3 is CASSTLQGPSYEQYF. The CDR3 nucleotides read TGCGCCAGCAGCACCTTACAGGGACCTTCCTACGAGCAGTACTTC. V gene TRBV5-1 combines with J gene TRBJ2-7; a possible D gene is TRBD1 (6 bases). Germline CDR1 and CDR2: SGHRS and YFSETQ. The V gene lost 4 bases and the J gene lost 1 base, with 15 bases spanning the gap. The CDR3 consists of 15 residues.

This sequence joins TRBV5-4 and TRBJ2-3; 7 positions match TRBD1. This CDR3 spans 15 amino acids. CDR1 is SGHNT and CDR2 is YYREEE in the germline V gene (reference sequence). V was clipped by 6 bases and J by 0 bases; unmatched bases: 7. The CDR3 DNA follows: TGTGCCAGCAACCGACAGGGATCTAGCACAGATACGCAGTATTTT. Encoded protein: CASNRQGSSTDTQYF.

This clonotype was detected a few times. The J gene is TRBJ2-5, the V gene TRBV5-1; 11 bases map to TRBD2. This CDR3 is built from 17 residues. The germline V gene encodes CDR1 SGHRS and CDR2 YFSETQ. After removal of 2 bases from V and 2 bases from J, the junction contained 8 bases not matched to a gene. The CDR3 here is CASSLSLAGAVQETQYF. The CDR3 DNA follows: TGCGCCAGCAGCTTATCACTAGCGGGGGCTGTTCAAGAGACCCAGTACTTC. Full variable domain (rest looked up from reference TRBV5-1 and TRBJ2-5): KAGVTQTPRYLIKTRGQQVTLSCSPISGHRSVSWYQQTPGQGLQFLFEYFSETQRNKGNFPGRFSGRQFSNSRSEMNVSTLELGDSALYLCASSLSLAGAVQETQYFGPGTRLLVL.

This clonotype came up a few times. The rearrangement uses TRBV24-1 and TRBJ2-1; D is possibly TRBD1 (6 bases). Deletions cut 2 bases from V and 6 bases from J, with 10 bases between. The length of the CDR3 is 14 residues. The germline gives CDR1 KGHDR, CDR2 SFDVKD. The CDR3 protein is CATSDSRQANEQFF. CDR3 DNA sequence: TGTGCCACCAGTGATTCTCGACAGGCCAATGAGCAGTTCTTC.

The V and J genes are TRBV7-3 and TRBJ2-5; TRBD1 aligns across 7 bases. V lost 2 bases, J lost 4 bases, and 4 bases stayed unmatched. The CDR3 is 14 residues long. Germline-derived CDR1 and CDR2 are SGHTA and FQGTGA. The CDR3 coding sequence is TGTGCCAGCAGCTTAGACAGGGCTTCAGAGACCCAGTACTTC. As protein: CASSLDRASETQYF. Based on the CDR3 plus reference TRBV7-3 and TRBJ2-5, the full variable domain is GAGVSQTPSNKVTEKGKYVELRCDPISGHTALYWYRQSLGQGPEFLIYFQGTGAADDSGLPNDRFFAVRPEGSVSTLKIQRTERGDSAVYLCASSLDRASETQYFGPGTRLLVL.

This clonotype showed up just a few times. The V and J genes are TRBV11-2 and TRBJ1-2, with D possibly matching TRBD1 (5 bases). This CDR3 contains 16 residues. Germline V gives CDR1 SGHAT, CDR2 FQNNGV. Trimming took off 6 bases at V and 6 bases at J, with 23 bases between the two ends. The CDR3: CASRAPYEGLEDGYTF. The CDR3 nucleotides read TGTGCCAGCAGGGCCCCGTATGAGGGGCTAGAGGATGGCTACACCTTC.

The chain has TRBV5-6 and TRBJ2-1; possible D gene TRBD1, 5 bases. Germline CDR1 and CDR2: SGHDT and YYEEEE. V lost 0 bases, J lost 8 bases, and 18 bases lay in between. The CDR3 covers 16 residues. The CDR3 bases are TGTGCCAGCAGCTTGGGGTCAGGGCCAATAGGCCATGAGCAGTTCTTC. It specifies CASSLGSGPIGHEQFF.

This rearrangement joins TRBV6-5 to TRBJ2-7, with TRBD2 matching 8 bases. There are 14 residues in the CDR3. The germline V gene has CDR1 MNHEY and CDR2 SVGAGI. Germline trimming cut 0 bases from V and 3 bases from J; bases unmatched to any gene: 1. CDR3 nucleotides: TGTGCCAGCAGTTACTCGGCGGGGGGCTACGAGCAGTACGTC. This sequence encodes CASSYSAGGYEQYV.

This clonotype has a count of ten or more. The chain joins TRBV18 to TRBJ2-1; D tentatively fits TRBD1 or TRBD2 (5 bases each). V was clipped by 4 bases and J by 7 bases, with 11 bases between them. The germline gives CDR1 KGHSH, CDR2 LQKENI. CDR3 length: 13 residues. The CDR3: CASSLGALNEQFF. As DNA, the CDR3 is TGTGCCAGCTCACTCGGGGCACTGAATGAGCAGTTCTTC.

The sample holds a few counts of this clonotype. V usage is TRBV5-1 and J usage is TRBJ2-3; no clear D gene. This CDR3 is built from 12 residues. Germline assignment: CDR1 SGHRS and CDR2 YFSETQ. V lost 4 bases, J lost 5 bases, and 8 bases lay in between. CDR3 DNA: TGCGCCAGCAGCCCGATTCGAGATACGCAGTATTTT. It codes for CASSPIRDTQYF.

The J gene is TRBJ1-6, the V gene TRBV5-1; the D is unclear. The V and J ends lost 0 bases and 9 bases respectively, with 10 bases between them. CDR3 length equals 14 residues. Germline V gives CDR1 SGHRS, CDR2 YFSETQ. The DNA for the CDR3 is TGCGCCAGCAGCTTGGGGACGACCGGTTCACCCCTCCACTTT. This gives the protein CASSLGTTGSPLHF.

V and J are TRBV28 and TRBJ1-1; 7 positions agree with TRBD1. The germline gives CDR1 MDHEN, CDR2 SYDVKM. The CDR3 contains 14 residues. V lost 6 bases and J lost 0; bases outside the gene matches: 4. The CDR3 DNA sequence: TGTGCCAGCAGGCGACAGGGTCTGAACACTGAAGCTTTCTTT. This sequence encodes CASRRQGLNTEAFF.